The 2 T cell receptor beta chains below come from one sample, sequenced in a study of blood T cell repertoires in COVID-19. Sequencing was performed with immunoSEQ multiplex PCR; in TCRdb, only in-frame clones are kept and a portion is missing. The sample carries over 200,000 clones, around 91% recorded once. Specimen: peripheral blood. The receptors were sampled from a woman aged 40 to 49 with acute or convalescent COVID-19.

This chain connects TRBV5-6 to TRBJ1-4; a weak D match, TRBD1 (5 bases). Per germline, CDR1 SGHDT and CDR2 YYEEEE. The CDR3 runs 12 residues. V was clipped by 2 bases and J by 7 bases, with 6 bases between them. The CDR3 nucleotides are TGTGCCAGCAGCTTAAGGGGTGAAAAACTGTTTTTT. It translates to CASSLRGEKLFF.

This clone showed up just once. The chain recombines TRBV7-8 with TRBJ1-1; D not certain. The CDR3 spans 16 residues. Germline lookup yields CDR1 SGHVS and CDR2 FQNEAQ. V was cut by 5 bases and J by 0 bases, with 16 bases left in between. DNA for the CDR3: TGTGCCAGCAGCCCTCCGCCTCGGGGAATGAACACTGAAGCTTTCTTT. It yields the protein CASSPPPRGMNTEAFF.